This T cell receptor (beta chain) stems from a study of blood T cell repertoires in COVID-19. For the study at large: T cells, B-cell-depleted T cells, or PBMCs supplied cDNA or gDNA.

Method: immunoSEQ multiplex PCR; TCRdb's copy keeps in-frame clones and lacks some. The table lists tens of thousands of clones, over 70% of them singletons. The CDR3 covers 16 residues. The V gene lost 2 bases and the J gene lost 9 bases, with 22 bases spanning the gap. CDR1 is MNHEY and CDR2 is SVGAGI in the germline V gene. The chain joins TRBV6-5 to TRBJ1-2; a weak D match, TRBD1 (6 bases). This TCR was sampled from a human donor in a cohort sampled during active COVID-19. Sequencing input: peripheral blood. CDR3 sequence reads: CASSYDNRAYSMSYTF. The CDR3 DNA sequence: TGTGCCAGCAGTTACGACAACAGGGCTTATTCTATGAGCTACACCTTC.